The 30 T cell receptor beta chains reported below all come from one sample, sequenced in a study of shared clonotypes between healthy human individuals. Repertoires were generated with immunoSEQ multiplex PCR, while TCRdb's copy carries only in-frame clones and drops some. The sample shows some 2.1 million clones, 90% to 95% of them seen only once. Sequences were obtained from naive CD4+ T cells sorted from blood. Subset given: CD45RA+ positively selected. The source of these receptors is a man aged 18 to 30 in good health.

The rearrangement joins TRBV27 to TRBJ2-5, with D unresolved. The length of the CDR3 is 11 residues. V lost 7 bases to trimming and J lost 3 bases, with 6 bases between them. Germline CDR1 reads MNHEY; CDR2 reads SMNVEV (reference sequence). CDR3 DNA: TGTGCCAGCACCGACAAAGAGACCCAGTACTTC. Translation gives CASTDKETQYF.

This chain links TRBV21-1 with TRBJ1-1. TRBV21-1 is assigned pseudogene status. This CDR3 comprises 15 residues. CDR3 sequence: CASRPKGGMNTEAFF. The CDR3 nucleotides are TGTGCCAGCCGCCCAAAGGGAGGTATGAACACTGAAGCTTTCTTT.

V usage is TRBV5-8 and J usage is TRBJ2-1; 15 bases are shared with TRBD2. Germline loops: CDR1 SGHTS, CDR2 YDEGEE. J was trimmed by 3 bases and V by 0 bases; bases with no gene match: 10. The CDR3 runs 20 residues. The CDR3, as DNA: TGTGCCAGCAGCTTGGAGGGACTAGCGGGGGGAACCACCCACTACAATGAGCAGTTCTTC. It translates to CASSLEGLAGGTTHYNEQFF.

The chain joins TRBV4-1 to TRBJ2-7; a possible D gene is TRBD1 (6 bases). Germline CDR1 MGHRA, CDR2 YSYEKL. Trimming removed 1 base at V and 6 bases at J, with 10 bases between. This CDR3 region has 13 residues. Written as DNA, the CDR3 is TGCGCCAGCAGCCAAGTGGGGGCACCCGAGCAGTACTTC. Its translation is CASSQVGAPEQYF.

CDR3 in amino acids: CASSEGQTYQETQYF. The CDR3 DNA reads as TGCGCCAGCAGTGAGGGGCAAACCTACCAAGAGACCCAGTACTTC. This chain connects TRBV10-2 to TRBJ2-5; no reliable D call. This CDR3 contains 15 residues. Per germline, CDR1 WSHSY and CDR2 SAAADI. Trimming took 2 bases from V and 0 from J, leaving 10 bases between them.

The chain is built from TRBV15 and TRBJ2-2; D gene uncertain. Per the germline V gene, CDR1 is LNHNV and CDR2 is YYDKDF (reference sequence). This CDR3 is built from 16 residues. V lost 0 bases to trimming and J lost 1 base, with 9 bases between them. CDR3 residues: CATSRDKQLNTGELFF. CDR3 nucleotide sequence: TGTGCCACCAGCAGAGATAAGCAGCTGAACACCGGGGAGCTGTTTTTT.

The genes are TRBV29-1 and TRBJ2-7, with D hard to call. The CDR3 runs to 12 residues. Germline CDR1 SQVTM, CDR2 ANQGSEA. Trimming cost V 4 bases and J 6 bases, with 13 bases left between them. CDR3 protein: CSVGELVGEQYF. DNA for the CDR3: TGCAGCGTTGGCGAATTGGTGGGCGAGCAGTACTTC.

Details on this clone: Other DNA sequences of this sample code for an identical CDR3. The V gene is TRBV16, the J gene TRBJ2-7, with a weak D call TRBD2 (6 bases). V lost 0 bases and J 4 bases, leaving 7 bases between the germline ends. The CDR3 loop spans 13 amino acids. Germline CDR1 is KGHSY and CDR2 is FQNENV. The CDR3 loop is CASSQSGGYEQYF. DNA of the CDR3: TGTGCCAGCAGCCAATCGGGGGGATACGAGCAGTACTTC.

The chain links TRBV5-1 to TRBJ1-2; perhaps TRBD1 as D (5 bases). Germline CDR1 and CDR2: SGHRS and YFSETQ. The CDR3 loop spans 14 amino acids. The V end lost 0 bases, the J end lost 4 bases, and 10 bases lay between the germline ends. CDR3 amino acids: CASSLEEGIYGYTF. In DNA form, the CDR3 reads TGCGCCAGCAGCTTGGAGGAGGGGATCTATGGCTACACCTTC.

This chain uses TRBV6-6 with TRBJ1-5; D is uncertain. Germline lookup yields CDR1 MNHNY and CDR2 SVGAGI (reference sequence). The CDR3 runs 15 residues. V was clipped by 1 base and J by 1 base, with 8 bases between them. The CDR3 is CASSYLGASNQPQHF. In nucleotides, the CDR3 is TGTGCCAGCAGTTACTTGGGTGCCAGCAATCAGCCCCAGCATTTT.

V gene TRBV7-9 combines with J gene TRBJ1-1, with D perhaps TRBD1 (5 bases). CDR1 and CDR2 (germline): SEHNR, FQNEAQ (reference sequence). Trimming removed 3 bases at V and 5 bases at J, with 10 bases between. The CDR3 spans 13 residues. The CDR3 bases are TGTGCCAGCAGCTTCACAGGTTTTACTGAAGCTTTCTTT. Its protein is CASSFTGFTEAFF.

The CDR3 protein is CASSLAQGTNQPQHF. CDR3 nucleotides: TGTGCCAGCAGCTTAGCACAGGGGACAAATCAGCCCCAGCATTTT. The J gene is TRBJ1-5, the V gene TRBV11-2; 7 bases agree with TRBD1. The CDR3 is 15 amino acids. CDR1 SGHAT and CDR2 FQNNGV come from the germline V gene. V shed 1 base, J shed 4 bases, and the junction held 4 bases outside the gene matches. The whole variable domain, filled in from reference TRBV11-2 and TRBJ1-5, reads EAGVAQSPRYKIIEKRQSVAFWCNPISGHATLYWYQQILGQGPKLLIQFQNNGVVDDSQLPKDRFSAERLKGVDSTLKIQPAKLEDSAVYLCASSLAQGTNQPQHFGDGTRLSIL.

The J gene is TRBJ2-3, the V gene TRBV7-8, with 11 bases fitting TRBD2. Trimming removed 1 base from V and 1 base from J; junction bases left unmatched: 1. This CDR3 contains 16 residues. Germline lookup yields CDR1 SGHVS and CDR2 FQNEAQ. The CDR3 DNA is TGTGCCAGCAGCTTAGAACTAGCGGGGGGCACAGATACGCAGTATTTT. It is translated as CASSLELAGGTDTQYF.

This chain links TRBV19 with TRBJ2-1, with 7 nucleotides matching TRBD2. The V and J ends lost 3 bases and 4 bases, in that order; junction bases with no gene match: 6. This CDR3 spans 15 amino acids. Germline loops: CDR1 LNHDA, CDR2 SQIVND (reference sequence). The CDR3 DNA sequence: TGTGCCAGTAGTATCTCTAGCGGAGATTACAATGAGCAGTTCTTC. This codes for CASSISSGDYNEQFF.

This clone was seen a single time. The J gene is TRBJ2-5, the V gene TRBV18; the D gene is possibly TRBD1 (6 bases). V was trimmed by 6 bases and J by 2 bases, leaving 16 bases between them. The CDR3 is 15 residues long. CDR1 is KGHSH and CDR2 is LQKENI in the germline V gene. The CDR3: CASSQTRQGQETQYF. In DNA, the CDR3 is TGTGCCAGCTCGCAGACACGTCAGGGGCAAGAGACCCAGTACTTC.

The chain recombines TRBV7-2 with TRBJ1-6; no clear D gene. The CDR3 sequence is 13 residues long. The germline CDR1 and CDR2 sequences are SGHTA and FQGNSA. The germline V and J ends were trimmed by 1 base and 10 bases, with 8 bases remaining between them. The CDR3 sequence is CASSLGTGSPLHF. As DNA, the CDR3 is TGTGCCAGCAGCTTAGGGACGGGGTCACCCCTCCACTTT.

CDR3 loop: CASSYPTGGGTEAFF. CDR3 bases: TGTGCCAGCAGTTACCCTACAGGGGGCGGCACTGAAGCTTTCTTT. V is TRBV6-6 and J is TRBJ1-1; 9 bases map to TRBD1. V gave up 2 bases and J gave up 4 bases; unmatched junction bases: 5. CDR3 length equals 15 residues. The germline V gene has CDR1 MNHNY and CDR2 SVGAGI (reference sequence).

The chain couples TRBV4-1 to TRBJ1-5; D might be TRBD1 (6 bases). The CDR3 contains 15 residues. CDR1 MGHRA and CDR2 YSYEKL come from the germline V gene. The V gene lost 1 base and the J gene lost 4 bases, with 11 bases spanning the gap. Here the CDR3 reads CASSQGGQLNQPQHF. CDR3 nucleotides: TGCGCCAGCAGCCAAGGCGGACAGTTAAATCAGCCCCAGCATTTT.

This CDR3 is CASRQGAAGSQPQHF. The CDR3 DNA follows: TGTGCCAGCAGACAGGGGGCGGCCGGGAGCCAGCCCCAGCATTTT. The chain joins TRBV28 to TRBJ1-5; TRBD1 matches 9 bases. Germline V gives CDR1 MDHEN, CDR2 SYDVKM. The CDR3 has 15 amino acids. Trimming took 6 bases from V and 7 from J; bases not matched to a gene: 10.

The V call is TRBV5-4, the J call TRBJ2-7, with 8 bases identical to TRBD1. The germline gives CDR1 SGHNT, CDR2 YYREEE (reference sequence). With V trimmed by 4 bases and J by 2 bases, 8 bases remained unmatched. The CDR3 consists of 15 residues. The CDR3 loop reads CASSPGTGKAYEQYF. CDR3 nucleotides: TGTGCCAGCAGCCCTGGGACAGGTAAGGCCTACGAGCAGTACTTC. The full variable domain, in which reference TRBV5-4 and TRBJ2-7 provide the parts outside the CDR3, is ETGVTQSPTHLIKTRGQQVTLRCSSQSGHNTVSWYQQALGQGPQFIFQYYREEENGRGNFPPRFSGLQFPNYSSELNVNALELDDSALYLCASSPGTGKAYEQYFGPGTRLTVT.

The genes are TRBV6-5 and TRBJ2-7; the D call may be TRBD1 or TRBD2 (5 bases each). The CDR3 is made up of 15 amino acids. Germline V gene data show CDR1 as MNHEY and CDR2 as SVGAGI. V was clipped by 2 bases and J by 2 bases, with 13 bases between them. CDR3 nucleotides: TGTGCCAGCAGTTACAATCGGGACGGCCCCTACGAGCAGTACTTC. This gives the protein CASSYNRDGPYEQYF.

The chain links TRBV27 to TRBJ1-4; D possibly corresponds to TRBD1 (5 bases). The CDR3 length is 13 residues. Trimming pared 2 bases from V and 11 bases from J, leaving 12 bases between. Looked up from germline, CDR1 is MNHEY and CDR2 is SMNVEV (reference sequence). The CDR3 coding sequence is TGTGCCAGCAGTTTAAGAGAAGGGGACAAACTGTTTTTT. It translates to CASSLREGDKLFF.

The chain couples TRBV30 to TRBJ1-1; no reliable D call. Germline V gives CDR1 GTSNPN, CDR2 SVGIG (reference sequence). V lost 7 bases to trimming and J lost 3 bases, with 9 bases between them. This CDR3 spans 11 amino acids. CDR3 sequence (DNA): TGTGCCTTAACAGTGGACACTGAAGCTTTCTTT. Translating gives CALTVDTEAFF.

This chain uses TRBV30 with TRBJ1-5; 10 bases fit TRBD1. Germline CDR1 is GTSNPN and CDR2 is SVGIG (reference sequence). This CDR3 is built from 15 residues. Unmatched junction bases numbered 3, after V lost 2 bases and J lost 2 bases. The CDR3 region is CAWSQGQGGNQPQHF. The CDR3 DNA reads TGTGCCTGGAGTCAAGGACAGGGGGGCAATCAGCCCCAGCATTTT.

CDR3 amino acids: CASSTPGRATGELFF. In DNA form, the CDR3 reads TGTGCCAGCAGCACGCCGGGCAGGGCCACCGGGGAGCTGTTTTTT. The chain uses TRBV11-2 and TRBJ2-2; a weak D match, TRBD1 (5 bases). V lost 5 bases and J 4 bases, leaving 14 bases between the germline ends. CDR3 length: 15 amino acids. The germline V gene encodes CDR1 SGHAT and CDR2 FQNNGV.

This sequence joins TRBV2 and TRBJ2-5, with 9 bases identical to TRBD1. V lost 4 bases and J lost 4; bases outside the gene matches: 4. Germline V gene data show CDR1 as SNHLY and CDR2 as FYNNEI. The CDR3 loop spans 14 amino acids. The CDR3 DNA follows: TGTGCCAGCAGTGGTACAGGGGGCCTAGAGACCCAGTACTTC. As protein: CASSGTGGLETQYF. Using reference TRBV2 and TRBJ2-5 for the parts outside the CDR3, the full variable domain is EPEVTQTPSHQVTQMGQEVILRCVPISNHLYFYWYRQILGQKVEFLVSFYNNEISEKSEIFDDQFSVERPDGSNFTLKIRSTKLEDSAMYFCASSGTGGLETQYFGPGTRLLVL.

The chain has TRBV6-5 and TRBJ1-1; D is undetermined. V was cut by 5 bases and J by 7 bases, with 11 bases left in between. CDR3 length: 12 residues. From germline, CDR1 is MNHEY and CDR2 SVGAGI. CDR3 coding DNA: TGTGCCAGCAGTAATAGACGTTTTGAAGCTTTCTTT. Translating it yields CASSNRRFEAFF.

CDR3 in amino acids: CASRYDRYRYEQYF. CDR3 nucleotide sequence: TGTGCCAGCAGATACGACAGGTACCGGTACGAGCAGTACTTC. The chain has TRBV6-5 and TRBJ2-7, with a possible D match to TRBD1 (6 bases). The CDR3 runs 14 residues. V gave up 6 bases and J gave up 4 bases, with 16 bases separating them. Germline assignment: CDR1 MNHEY and CDR2 SVGAGI.

V usage is TRBV5-6 and J usage is TRBJ2-5; D gene ambiguous. The CDR3 loop spans 14 amino acids. Germline CDR1 SGHDT, CDR2 YYEEEE. Trimming shortened V by 8 bases and J by 2 bases, and 16 bases separated the two germline ends. The CDR3, as DNA: TGTGCCAGAACAAAAAACCTGGGGCAAGAGACCCAGTACTTC. Its translation is CARTKNLGQETQYF.

The rearrangement uses TRBV15 and TRBJ1-5; D gene unclear. Trimming shortened V by 0 bases and J by 4 bases, and 13 bases separated the two germline ends. Germline CDR1 reads LNHNV; CDR2 reads YYDKDF (reference sequence). This CDR3 comprises 16 residues. CDR3 sequence (DNA): TGTGCCACCAGCAGAGATCTGGCAGGACTAAATCAGCCCCAGCATTTT. It yields the protein CATSRDLAGLNQPQHF.